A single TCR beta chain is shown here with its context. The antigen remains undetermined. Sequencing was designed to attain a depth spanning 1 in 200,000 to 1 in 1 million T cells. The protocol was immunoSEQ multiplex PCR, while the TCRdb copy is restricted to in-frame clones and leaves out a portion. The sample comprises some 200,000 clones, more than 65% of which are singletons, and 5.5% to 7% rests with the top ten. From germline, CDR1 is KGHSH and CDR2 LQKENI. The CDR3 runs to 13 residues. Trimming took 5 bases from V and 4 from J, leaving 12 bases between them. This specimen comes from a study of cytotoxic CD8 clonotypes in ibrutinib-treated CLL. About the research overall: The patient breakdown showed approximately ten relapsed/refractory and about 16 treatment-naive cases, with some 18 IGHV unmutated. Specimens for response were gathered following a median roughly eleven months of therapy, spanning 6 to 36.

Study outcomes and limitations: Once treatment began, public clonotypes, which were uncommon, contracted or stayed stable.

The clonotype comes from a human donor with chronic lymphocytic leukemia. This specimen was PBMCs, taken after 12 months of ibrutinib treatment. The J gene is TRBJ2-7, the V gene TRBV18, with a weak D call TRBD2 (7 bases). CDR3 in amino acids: CASSGEGGYEQYF. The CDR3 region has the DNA TGTGCCAGCTCAGGAGAGGGGGGGTACGAGCAGTACTTC.